Reported below is one T cell receptor beta chain. The data derive from a study of control samples from healthy donors and cancer patients. Here immunoSEQ multiplex PCR was the method, and the copy in TCRdb shows in-frame clones only, minus some. The data hold 70,000 to 80,000 clones, with approximately 88% observed a single time. The CDR3 extends over 12 amino acids. Germline CDR1 and CDR2: KGHSH and LQKENI. With 6 bases removed from V and 4 bases from J, the gap between germline ends came to 9 bases. The origin of this receptor is a man aged 50 or older in good health. Sequencing was performed on blood. The chain uses TRBV18 and TRBJ2-5; D gene unclear. The DNA of the CDR3 is TGTGCCAGCTCCCCCAAGGGAGAGACCCAGTACTTC. Amino acids: CASSPKGETQYF.